The present T cell receptor (beta chain) was sequenced within a study of CD8 T cells in Susac syndrome. Reverse transcription of roughly 0.45 to 1 ug RNA was carried out with random hexamers. TCRdb re-derived calls from the immunoSEQ multiplex PCR reads in MiXCR, one entry per CDR3 protein. The sample lists approximately 230,000 distinct CDR3 sequences, just over 90% occurring once. The sequenced target, TCR beta, came from blood CD8+ and CD4+ T cells. The CDR3 sequence is 15 residues long. The V end lost 0 bases, the J end lost 5 bases, and 11 bases lay between the germline ends. Germline V gene sequence: CDR1 SGHRS, CDR2 YFSETQ.

Input material: CD4+ T cells from PBMCs. The receptor was derived from a human donor with multiple sclerosis. The V and J genes are TRBV5-1 and TRBJ2-2, with D possibly matching TRBD2 (5 bases). This CDR3 is CASSLETRGTGELFF. CDR3 nucleotides: TGCGCCAGCAGCTTGGAGACACGGGGAACCGGGGAGCTGTTTTTT.